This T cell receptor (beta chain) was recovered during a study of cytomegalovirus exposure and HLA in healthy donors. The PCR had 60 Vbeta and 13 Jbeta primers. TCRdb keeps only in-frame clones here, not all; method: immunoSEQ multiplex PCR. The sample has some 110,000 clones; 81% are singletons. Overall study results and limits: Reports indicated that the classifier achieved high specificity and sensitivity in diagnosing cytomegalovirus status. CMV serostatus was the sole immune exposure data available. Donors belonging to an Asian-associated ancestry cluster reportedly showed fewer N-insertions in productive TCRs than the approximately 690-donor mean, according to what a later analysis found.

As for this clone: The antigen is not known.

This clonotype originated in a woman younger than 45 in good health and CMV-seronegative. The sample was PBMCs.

The CDR3 DNA reads as TGTGCCAGCAGTCCAGGGACTAGCGGGAGAGGAGAGACCCAGTACTTC. As protein: CASSPGTSGRGETQYF. This rearrangement joins TRBV5-8 to TRBJ2-5; 14 bases match TRBD2. Germline loops: CDR1 SGHTS, CDR2 YDEGEE. The V gene end was trimmed by 5 bases and the J gene end by 4 bases; junction bases not matched to a gene: 7. The CDR3 has 16 residues. The whole variable domain, remainder taken from reference TRBV5-8 and TRBJ2-5, is EAGVTQSPTHLIKTRGQQATLRCSPISGHTSVYWYQQALGLGLQFLLWYDEGEERNRGNFPPRFSGRQFPNYSSELNVNALELEDSALYLCASSPGTSGRGETQYFGPGTRLLVL.